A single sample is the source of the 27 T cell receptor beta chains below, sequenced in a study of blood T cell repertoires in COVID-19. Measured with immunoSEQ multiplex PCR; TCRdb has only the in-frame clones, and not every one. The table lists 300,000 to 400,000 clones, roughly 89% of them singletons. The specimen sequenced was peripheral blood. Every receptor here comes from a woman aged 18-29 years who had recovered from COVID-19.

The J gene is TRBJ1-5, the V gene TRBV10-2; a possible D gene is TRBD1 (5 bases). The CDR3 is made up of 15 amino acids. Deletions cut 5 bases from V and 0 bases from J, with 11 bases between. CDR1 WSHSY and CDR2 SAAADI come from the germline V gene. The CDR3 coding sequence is TGCGCCAGCAGTCCACAGGAATATAGCAATCAGCCCCAGCATTTT. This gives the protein CASSPQEYSNQPQHF.

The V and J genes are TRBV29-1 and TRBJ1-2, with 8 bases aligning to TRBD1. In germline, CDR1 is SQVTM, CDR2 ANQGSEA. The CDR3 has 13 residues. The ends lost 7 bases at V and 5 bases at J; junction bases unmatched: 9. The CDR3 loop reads CSGNSGTGYGYTF. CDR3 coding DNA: TGCAGCGGGAACTCCGGGACAGGTTATGGCTACACCTTC.

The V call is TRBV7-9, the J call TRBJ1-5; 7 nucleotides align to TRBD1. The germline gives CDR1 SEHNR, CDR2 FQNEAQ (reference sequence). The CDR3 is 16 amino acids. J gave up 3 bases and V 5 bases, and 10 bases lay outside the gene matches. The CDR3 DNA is TGTGCCAGCAGCCCACCGGGCAGGGGGGACAATCAGCCCCAGCATTTT. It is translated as CASSPPGRGDNQPQHF.

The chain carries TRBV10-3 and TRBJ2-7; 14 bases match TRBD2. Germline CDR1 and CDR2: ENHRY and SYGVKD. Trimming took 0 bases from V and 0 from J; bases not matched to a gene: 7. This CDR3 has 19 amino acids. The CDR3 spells CAISESRTSGRTFSYEQYV. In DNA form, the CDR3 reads TGTGCCATCAGTGAGTCGCGGACTAGCGGGAGGACGTTCTCCTACGAGCAGTACGTC.

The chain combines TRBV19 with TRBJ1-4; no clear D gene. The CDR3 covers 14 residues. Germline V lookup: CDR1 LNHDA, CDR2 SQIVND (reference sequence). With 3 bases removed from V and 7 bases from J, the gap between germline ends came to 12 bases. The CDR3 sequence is CASSMEARGEKLFF. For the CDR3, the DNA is TGTGCCAGTAGTATGGAGGCACGGGGTGAAAAACTGTTTTTT.

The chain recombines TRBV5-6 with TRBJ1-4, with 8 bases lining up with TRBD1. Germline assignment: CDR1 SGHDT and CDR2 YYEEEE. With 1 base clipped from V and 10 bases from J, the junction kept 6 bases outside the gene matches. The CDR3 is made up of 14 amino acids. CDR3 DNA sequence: TGTGCCAGCAGCTTGCAGGGGGCGCAGCCAAAACTGTTTTTT. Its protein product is CASSLQGAQPKLFF.

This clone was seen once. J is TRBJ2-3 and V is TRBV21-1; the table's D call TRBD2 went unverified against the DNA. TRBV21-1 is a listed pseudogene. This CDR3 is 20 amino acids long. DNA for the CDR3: TGTGCCAGCAGCAAAATTCTTAATAGCGGGAGATTTCTAGGGACAGATACGCAGTATTTT. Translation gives CASSKILNSGRFLGTDTQYF.

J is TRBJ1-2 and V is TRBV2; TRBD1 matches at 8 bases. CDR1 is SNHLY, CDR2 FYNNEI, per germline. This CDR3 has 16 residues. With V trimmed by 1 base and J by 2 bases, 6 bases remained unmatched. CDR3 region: CASSEDRAGGNYGYTF. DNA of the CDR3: TGTGCCAGCAGTGAAGACAGGGCAGGGGGCAACTATGGCTACACCTTC.

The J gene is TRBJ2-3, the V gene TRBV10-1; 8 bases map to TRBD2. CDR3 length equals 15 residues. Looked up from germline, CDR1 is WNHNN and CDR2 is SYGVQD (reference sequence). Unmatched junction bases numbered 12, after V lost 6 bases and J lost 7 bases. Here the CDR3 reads CASSPSGRSSNTQYF. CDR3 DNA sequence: TGCGCCAGCAGCCCAAGCGGGAGAAGTTCAAATACGCAGTATTTT.

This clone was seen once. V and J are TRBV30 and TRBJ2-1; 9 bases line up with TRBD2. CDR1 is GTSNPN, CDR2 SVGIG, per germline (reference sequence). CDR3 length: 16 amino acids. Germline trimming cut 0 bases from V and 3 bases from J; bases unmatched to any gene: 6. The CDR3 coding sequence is TGTGCCTGGAGTGTAAGGGCGGGGGGGAGCTACAATGAGCAGTTCTTC. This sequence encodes CAWSVRAGGSYNEQFF. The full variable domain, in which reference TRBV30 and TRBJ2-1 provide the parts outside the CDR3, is SQTIHQWPATLVQPVGSPLSLECTVEGTSNPNLYWYRQAAGRGLQLLFYSVGIGQISSEVPQNLSASRPQDRQFILSSKKLLLSDSGFYLCAWSVRAGGSYNEQFFGPGTRLTVL.

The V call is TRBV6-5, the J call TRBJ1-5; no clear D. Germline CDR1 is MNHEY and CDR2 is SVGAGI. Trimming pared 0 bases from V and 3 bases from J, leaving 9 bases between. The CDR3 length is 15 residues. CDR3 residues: CASSYSPGINQPQHF. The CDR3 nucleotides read TGTGCCAGCAGTTACTCTCCAGGAATCAATCAGCCCCAGCATTTT.

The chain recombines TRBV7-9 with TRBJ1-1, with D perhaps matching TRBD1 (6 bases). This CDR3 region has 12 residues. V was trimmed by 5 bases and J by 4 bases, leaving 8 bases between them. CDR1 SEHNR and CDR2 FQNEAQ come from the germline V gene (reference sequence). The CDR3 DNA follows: TGTGCCAGCAGCGGGGACATCACTGAAGCTTTCTTT. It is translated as CASSGDITEAFF.

The CDR3 region is CASSGPLLAGGNEQFF. CDR3 bases: TGCGCCAGCAGTGGTCCGCTTTTAGCGGGAGGCAATGAGCAGTTCTTC. The V gene is TRBV10-1, the J gene TRBJ2-1, with 10 bases that match TRBD2. This CDR3 has 16 amino acids. V shed 4 bases and J 6 bases; nucleotides not matched to a gene: 9. The germline gives CDR1 WNHNN, CDR2 SYGVQD (reference sequence).

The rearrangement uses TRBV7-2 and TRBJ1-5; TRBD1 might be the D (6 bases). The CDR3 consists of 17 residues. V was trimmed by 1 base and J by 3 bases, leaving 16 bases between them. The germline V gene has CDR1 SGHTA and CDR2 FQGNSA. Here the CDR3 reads CASSLDHRDTINQPQHF. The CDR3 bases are TGTGCCAGCAGCTTAGATCATCGGGACACAATCAATCAGCCCCAGCATTTT.

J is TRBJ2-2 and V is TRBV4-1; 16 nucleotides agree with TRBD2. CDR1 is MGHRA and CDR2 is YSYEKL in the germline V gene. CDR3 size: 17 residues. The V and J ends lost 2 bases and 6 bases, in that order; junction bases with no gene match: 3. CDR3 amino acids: CASSQPGLAGGSGELFF. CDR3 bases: TGCGCCAGCAGCCAACCGGGACTAGCGGGAGGGTCCGGGGAGCTGTTTTTT.

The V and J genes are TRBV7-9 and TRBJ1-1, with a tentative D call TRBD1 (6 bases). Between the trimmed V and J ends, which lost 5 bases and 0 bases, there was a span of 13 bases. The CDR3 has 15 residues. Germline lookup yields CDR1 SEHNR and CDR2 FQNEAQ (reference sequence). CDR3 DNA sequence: TGTGCCAGCAGCCCACAGGGAACAATGAACACTGAAGCTTTCTTT. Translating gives CASSPQGTMNTEAFF.

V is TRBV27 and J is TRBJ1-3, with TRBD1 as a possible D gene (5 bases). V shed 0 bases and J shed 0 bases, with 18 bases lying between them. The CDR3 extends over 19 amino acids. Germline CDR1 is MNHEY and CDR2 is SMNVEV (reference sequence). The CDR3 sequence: CASSLSARGALDSGNTIYF. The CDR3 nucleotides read TGTGCCAGCAGTTTATCGGCCCGTGGGGCCCTCGACTCTGGAAACACCATATATTTT.

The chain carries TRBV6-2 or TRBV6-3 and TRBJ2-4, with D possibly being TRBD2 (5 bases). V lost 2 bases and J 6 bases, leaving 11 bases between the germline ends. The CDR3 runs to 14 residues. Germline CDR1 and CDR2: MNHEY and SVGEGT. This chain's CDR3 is CASSYREQTNIQYF. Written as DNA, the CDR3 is TGTGCCAGCAGTTACCGGGAACAGACAAACATTCAGTACTTC.

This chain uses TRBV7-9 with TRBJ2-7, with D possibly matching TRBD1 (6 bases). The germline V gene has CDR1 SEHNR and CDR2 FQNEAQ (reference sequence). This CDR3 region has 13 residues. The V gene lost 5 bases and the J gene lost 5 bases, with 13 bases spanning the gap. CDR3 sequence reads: CASSQGITHEQYV. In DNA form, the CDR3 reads TGTGCCAGCAGCCAGGGGATCACCCACGAGCAGTACGTC.

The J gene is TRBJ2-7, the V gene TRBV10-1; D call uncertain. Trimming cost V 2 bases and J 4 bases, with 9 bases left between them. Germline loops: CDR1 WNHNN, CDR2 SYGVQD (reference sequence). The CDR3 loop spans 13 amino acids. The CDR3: CASSEMGPYEQYV. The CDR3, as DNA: TGCGCCAGCAGTGAGATGGGCCCTTACGAGCAGTACGTC.

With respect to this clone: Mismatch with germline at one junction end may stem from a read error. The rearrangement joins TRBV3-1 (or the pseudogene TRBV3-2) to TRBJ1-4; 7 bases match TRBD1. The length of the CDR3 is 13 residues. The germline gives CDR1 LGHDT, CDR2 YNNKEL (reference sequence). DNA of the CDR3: TGTGCCAGCAGTCAAACCCGCCAGGGGGTAGGGTCGTTT. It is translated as CASSQTRQGVGSF.

The CDR3 sequence is CASSLATGVGDTQYF. In DNA form, the CDR3 reads TGTGCCAGCAGCTTAGCTACGGGAGTAGGCGATACGCAGTATTTT. The V and J genes are TRBV7-8 and TRBJ2-3, with D perhaps TRBD2 (6 bases). V was pared by 0 bases and J by 6 bases, with 13 bases between. Germline V gene lookup returns CDR1 SGHVS and CDR2 FQNEAQ. The CDR3 consists of 15 residues.

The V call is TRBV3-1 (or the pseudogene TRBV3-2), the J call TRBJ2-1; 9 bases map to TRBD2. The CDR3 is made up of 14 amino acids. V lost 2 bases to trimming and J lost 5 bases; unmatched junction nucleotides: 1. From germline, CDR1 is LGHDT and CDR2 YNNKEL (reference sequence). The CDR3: CASSQIAGDNEQFF. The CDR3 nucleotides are TGTGCCAGCAGCCAAATAGCGGGAGACAATGAGCAGTTCTTC.

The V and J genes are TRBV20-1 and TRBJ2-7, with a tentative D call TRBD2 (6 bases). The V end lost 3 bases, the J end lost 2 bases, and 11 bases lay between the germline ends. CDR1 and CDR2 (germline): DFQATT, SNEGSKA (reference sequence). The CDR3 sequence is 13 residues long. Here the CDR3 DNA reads TGCAGTGCTAGTTTGGCGGGAACCTACGAGCAGTACGTC. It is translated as CSASLAGTYEQYV.

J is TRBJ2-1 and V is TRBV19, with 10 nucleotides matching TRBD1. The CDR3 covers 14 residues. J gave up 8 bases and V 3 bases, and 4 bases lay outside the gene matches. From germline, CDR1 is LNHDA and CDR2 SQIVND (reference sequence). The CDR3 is CASSMGQGFDEQFF. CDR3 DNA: TGTGCCAGTAGTATGGGACAGGGGTTTGATGAGCAGTTCTTC.

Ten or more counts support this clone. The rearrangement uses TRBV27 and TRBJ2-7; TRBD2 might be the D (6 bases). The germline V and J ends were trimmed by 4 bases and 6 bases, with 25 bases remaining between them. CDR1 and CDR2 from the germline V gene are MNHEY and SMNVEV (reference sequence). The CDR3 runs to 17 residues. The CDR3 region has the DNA TGTGCCAGCAGTTCCCTGCCGAACCGACTAGACCACCGCGAGCAGTACGTC. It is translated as CASSSLPNRLDHREQYV.

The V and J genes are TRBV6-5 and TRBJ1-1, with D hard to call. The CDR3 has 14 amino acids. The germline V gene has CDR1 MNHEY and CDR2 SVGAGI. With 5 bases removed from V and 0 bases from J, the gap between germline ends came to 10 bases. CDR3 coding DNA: TGTGCCAGCAGTAACAGAAACATGAACACTGAAGCTTTCTTT. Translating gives CASSNRNMNTEAFF.